What follows are 3 T cell receptor beta chains derived from one specimen sequenced in a study of blood T cell repertoires in COVID-19. Measured with immunoSEQ multiplex PCR; TCRdb has only the in-frame clones, and not every one. Of 180,000 or so clones in the sample, roughly 80% were seen once. The source material was peripheral blood. The source is a human donor with acute or convalescent COVID-19. The donor label of this sample is uncertain.

DNA for the CDR3: TGTGCCAGCAGCGTCCCCCCGACGGGGGAGCAGTACTTC. Its translation is CASSVPPTGEQYF. The rearrangement uses TRBV6-5 and TRBJ2-7, with D possibly being TRBD2 (5 bases). The V gene lost 6 bases and the J gene lost 7 bases, with 16 bases spanning the gap. The CDR3 is 13 residues long. In germline, CDR1 is MNHEY, CDR2 SVGAGI.

The chain recombines TRBV6-5 with TRBJ2-1; the match to TRBD2 covers 7 bases. Germline CDR1 and CDR2: MNHEY and SVGAGI. This CDR3 comprises 14 residues. The junction had 12 bases not matched to a gene; V was cut back by 7 bases and J by 9 bases. The CDR3 here is CASTPRTSVSEQFF. The CDR3, as DNA: TGTGCCAGCACTCCTCGGACTAGTGTGAGTGAGCAGTTCTTC.

The chain is built from TRBV3-1 (or the pseudogene TRBV3-2) and TRBJ2-7; possibly TRBD1 for D (6 bases). Trimming removed 5 bases at V and 1 base at J, with 12 bases between. The CDR3 covers 14 residues. Germline-derived CDR1 and CDR2 are LGHDT and YNNKEL (reference sequence). CDR3 loop: CASSEQGNSYEQYF. CDR3 in DNA: TGTGCCAGCAGCGAACAGGGTAATTCCTACGAGCAGTACTTC.